Presented here are 9 T cell receptor beta chains from one specimen sequenced in a study of tumor-infiltrating lymphocytes in primary liver carcinoma. Blood RNA originated from unsorted whole blood, with germline DNA additionally extracted. Making TCR beta cDNA involved around 540 ng total RNA and a constant-region primer. ARM-PCR, slightly modified, supplied the TCR beta libraries through three nested multiplex PCR rounds. The first two PCR rounds, around 11 cycles each, used TRBV1-TRBV30 forward primers and a C-beta reverse primer. TCRdb called the multiplex PCR reads again in MiXCR, with one record for every CDR3 protein. This table has 300,000 to 400,000 distinct CDR3 sequences, 65% appearing once. The sequenced material came from peripheral blood. The receptors stem from a man aged 35-49 years with primary liver carcinoma and hepatitis B virus infection.

This clonotype was recorded a few times. This chain connects TRBV6-6 to TRBJ2-1; 13 bases are a match to TRBD2. CDR3 length: 19 residues. Germline V lookup: CDR1 MNHNY, CDR2 SVGAGI (reference sequence). Trimming cost V 2 bases and J 3 bases; bases outside gene matches: 10. The CDR3 DNA reads as TGTGCCAGCAGTTACGGGACTAGCGGGACCAGACGATTCTACAATGAGCAGTTCTTC. Amino acids: CASSYGTSGTRRFYNEQFF.

Comment on this clonotype: This may stem from a read error, because a much larger clone lies one nucleotide away. The chain combines TRBV12-3 or TRBV12-4 with TRBJ1-1; D call uncertain. The CDR3 runs 14 residues. V lost 6 bases to trimming and J lost 1 base, with 12 bases between them. The CDR3 loop is CASRKLGTNTEAFF. In DNA, the CDR3 is TGTGCCAGCAGGAAACTAGGAACGAACACTGAAGCTTTCTTT.

V and J are TRBV4-2 and TRBJ2-7; D is unresolved. The germline gives CDR1 LGHNA, CDR2 YNFKEQ. V gave up 10 bases and J gave up 6 bases, with 25 bases separating them. The CDR3 contains 15 residues. This chain's CDR3 is CANNQDRLVSTEQYF. CDR3 in DNA: TGTGCCAACAACCAAGATAGGCTAGTAAGTACCGAGCAGTACTTC.

As regards this clonotype: Possible read error: a much larger clone is one base away. The chain joins TRBV10-3 to TRBJ2-1; D remains ambiguous. The germline V gene has CDR1 ENHRY and CDR2 SYGVKD. This CDR3 has 13 residues. CDR3 sequence: CAIRTLGDNEQLF. In nucleotides, the CDR3 is TGTGCCATCAGGACACTCGGCGACAATGAGCAGCTCTTC.

Concerning this clonotype: A much larger clone lies one base from this, so it may be a read error. The chain carries TRBV13 and TRBJ1-1; D uncertain. This CDR3 is 14 amino acids long. Germline V gene data show CDR1 as PRHDT and CDR2 as FYEKMQ (reference sequence). Deletions cut 0 bases from V and 7 bases from J, with 12 bases between. CDR3 sequence: CASSLGLSVREAFF. DNA for the CDR3: TGTGCCAGCAGCTTAGGCCTGTCAGTTCGTGAAGCTTTCTTT.

V and J are TRBV28 and TRBJ2-7; D ambiguous. The CDR3 length is 13 residues. V lost 1 base and J lost 6, with 10 bases in between. Germline lookup yields CDR1 MDHEN and CDR2 SYDVKM. Written as DNA, the CDR3 is TGTGCCAGCAGTTTATACACGGCCTTCGAGCAGTACTTC. Its translation: CASSLYTAFEQYF. The full variable domain, with the rest looked up from reference TRBV28 and TRBJ2-7, is DVKVTQSSRYLVKRTGEKVFLECVQDMDHENMFWYRQDPGLGLRLIYFSYDVKMKEKGDIPEGYSVSREKKERFSLILESASTNQTSMYLCASSLYTAFEQYFGPGTRLTVT.

The chain couples TRBV21-1 to TRBJ2-3. TRBV21-1 is assigned pseudogene status. This CDR3 contains 13 residues. CDR3 sequence reads: CASSKTSTDTQYF. CDR3 nucleotides: TGTGCCAGCAGCAAAACTAGCACAGATACGCAGTATTTT.

This clonotype has more than one count but fewer than ten. The V gene is TRBV20-1, the J gene TRBJ2-7, with TRBD2 matching 16 bases. From germline, CDR1 is DFQATT and CDR2 SNEGSKA (reference sequence). V dropped 5 bases and J dropped 3; count of bases not matched to a gene: 10. The CDR3 extends over 17 amino acids. The CDR3 loop is CSADAGTSGRAFYEQYF. The CDR3 DNA is TGCAGTGCTGACGCCGGGACTAGCGGGAGGGCTTTCTACGAGCAGTACTTC.

With respect to this clonotype: A read error may be the cause here, since a much bigger clone is one base away. The V and J genes are TRBV4-2 and TRBJ1-6; D remains unclear. This CDR3 spans 16 amino acids. Germline V gives CDR1 LGHNA, CDR2 YNFKEQ. The CDR3 reads CTSSQDQGSPNSPLHF. The CDR3 DNA reads TGTACCAGCAGCCAAGATCAAGGGAGCCCTAATTCACCCCTCCACTTT.